This TCR beta chain comes out of a study of T cell responses to AZD1222 COVID-19 vaccine. Overall study results and limits: Just five or six AZD1222 recipients tested seropositive at baseline. Nearly half of spike-specific TCRs reportedly target variant regions that are unmutated in the B.1.351 and B.1.1.7 variants. Once two AZD1222 doses were given, Spike-specific TCR breadth and depth went up. Possibly, clonal diversity was underestimated; donors were largely white British and included more females.

A note on this clone: Its antigen is still unknown.

Method: immunoSEQ multiplex PCR; TCRdb's copy keeps in-frame clones and lacks some. This table has about 90,000 clones, roughly 88% appearing once. Sequences were derived from peripheral blood, sampled 28 days after the second AZD1222 dose. The sequence came from an adult who received the AZD1222 COVID-19 vaccine.

The CDR3 DNA reads as TGTGCCAGCAGCTTAACTCGGGACAGGGCGGAGACCCAGTACTTC. It encodes CASSLTRDRAETQYF. The V call is TRBV7-9, the J call TRBJ2-5, with 9 bases aligning to TRBD1. Looked up from germline, CDR1 is SEHNR and CDR2 is FQNEAQ (reference sequence). V shed 2 bases, J shed 5 bases, and the junction held 6 bases outside the gene matches. This CDR3 is built from 15 residues.